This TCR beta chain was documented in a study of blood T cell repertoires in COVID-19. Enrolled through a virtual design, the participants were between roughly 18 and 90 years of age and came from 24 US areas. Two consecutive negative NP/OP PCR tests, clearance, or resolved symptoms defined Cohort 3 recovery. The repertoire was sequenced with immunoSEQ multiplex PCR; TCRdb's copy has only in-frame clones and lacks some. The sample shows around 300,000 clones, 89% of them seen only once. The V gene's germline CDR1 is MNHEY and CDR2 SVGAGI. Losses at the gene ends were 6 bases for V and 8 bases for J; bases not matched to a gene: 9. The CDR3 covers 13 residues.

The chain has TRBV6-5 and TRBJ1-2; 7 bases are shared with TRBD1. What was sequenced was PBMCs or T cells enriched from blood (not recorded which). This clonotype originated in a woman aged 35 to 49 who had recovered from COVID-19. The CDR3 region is CASRSPQGGGYTF. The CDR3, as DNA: TGTGCCAGCAGGAGTCCTCAGGGGGGAGGCTACACCTTC.